This record covers a single T cell receptor beta chain. Its antigen is undetermined. This table comes from immunoSEQ multiplex PCR, and its TCRdb copy is limited to in-frame clones, with some not included. The sample lists some 92,000 clones; roughly 89% were seen once. The record originates from a study of T cell responses to AZD1222 COVID-19 vaccine. Study-level results: Targeting of unmutated variant regions was reportedly seen in nearly half of spike-specific TCRs. In a largely white British group with more females than males, clonal diversity was possibly underestimated. Spike as a whole was targeted by vaccine-associated CD4 TCRs, dominant at 160-218 and 743-854. Repertoire sampling was restricted to post-peak T cell response timepoints.

Germline CDR1 is KGHDR and CDR2 is SFDVKD. This CDR3 has 13 amino acids. V was pared by 3 bases and J by 8 bases, with 12 bases between. The starting material was peripheral blood, obtained on day 0 of MenACWY control vaccination. The clonotype was recovered from an adult in good health. The J gene is TRBJ2-5, the V gene TRBV24-1; no firm D call. The CDR3 DNA reads TGTGCCACCAGTGATGGCAGTTCCGAAACCCAGTACTTC. Amino acid sequence: CATSDGSSETQYF.